This T cell receptor beta chain appears in the sequencing data of a study of cytomegalovirus exposure and HLA in healthy donors. Broader study findings: Within an earlier analysis, most TCR beta V segments proved productive either about 90% or about 30% of the time. The classifier reportedly diagnosed cytomegalovirus status with high sensitivity and specificity.

V dropped 2 bases and J dropped 8; count of bases not matched to a gene: 6. The germline CDR1 and CDR2 sequences are SGHRS and YFSETQ. The CDR3 loop spans 14 amino acids. The PCR used 60 Vbeta and 13 Jbeta primers. TCRdb keeps only in-frame clones here, not all; method: immunoSEQ multiplex PCR. The data show about 160,000 clones, around 76% seen once. As to this clone: Its antigen is unidentified.

This chain connects TRBV5-1 to TRBJ1-4; 7 bases line up with TRBD1. The receptor's source is a female donor in good health and CMV-seronegative. The specimen was PBMCs. The CDR3 DNA is TGCGCCAGCAGCTTAGAGGGGGCGGGAGAAAAACTGTTTTTT. It translates to CASSLEGAGEKLFF.